Presented here are 12 T cell receptor beta chains from one specimen sequenced in a study of beta chain features in type 1 diabetes. The sequenced template was cDNA made from the entire isolated RNA. TCRdb's table, derived via immunoSEQ multiplex PCR, lists solely in-frame clones and lacks some. The sample carries hundreds of thousands of clones, 15% recorded once. The sequenced material came from naive CD4+ T cells from blood. The receptors stem from a man between 18 and 29 years old in good health.

V usage is TRBV19 and J usage is TRBJ2-5, with 8 bases fitting TRBD1. CDR3 length: 15 residues. The germline V gene encodes CDR1 LNHDA and CDR2 SQIVND (reference sequence). V shed 9 bases, J shed 3 bases, and the junction held 12 bases outside the gene matches. CDR3 in DNA: TGTGCCAGCACTCGGATCGGGACAGGAAAAGAGACCCAGTACTTC. It specifies CASTRIGTGKETQYF.

V usage is TRBV9 and J usage is TRBJ1-2; 8 bases line up with TRBD1. V was clipped by 3 bases and J by 2 bases; unmatched bases: 12. This CDR3 is 17 amino acids long. CDR1 is SGDLS and CDR2 is YYNGEE in the germline V gene. The CDR3 here is CASSEPLGQGGNYGYTF. The CDR3 nucleotides read TGTGCCAGCAGCGAGCCCCTCGGACAGGGCGGGAACTATGGCTACACCTTC.

The rearrangement joins TRBV7-9 to TRBJ1-6; D may be TRBD1 (5 bases). V was cut by 5 bases and J by 8 bases, with 10 bases left in between. The CDR3 covers 13 residues. Germline CDR1 reads SEHNR; CDR2 reads FQNEAQ (reference sequence). The CDR3 loop reads CASSMGDHSPLHF. CDR3 in DNA: TGTGCCAGCAGCATGGGGGACCATTCACCCCTCCACTTT.

The V call is TRBV11-2, the J call TRBJ2-2; D call uncertain. This CDR3 has 15 amino acids. The V and J ends lost 1 base and 5 bases respectively, with 11 bases between them. Germline V lookup: CDR1 SGHAT, CDR2 FQNNGV. The CDR3 loop reads CASSLASVGTGELFF. The CDR3 region has the DNA TGTGCCAGCAGCTTAGCTAGTGTCGGAACCGGGGAGCTGTTTTTT.

The chain has TRBV7-2 and TRBJ2-3; tentative D call: TRBD2 (6 bases). Trimming shortened V by 4 bases and J by 8 bases, and 22 bases separated the two germline ends. Germline V gives CDR1 SGHTA, CDR2 FQGNSA. This CDR3 has 16 amino acids. Here the CDR3 reads CASSSSGTWGFGTQYF. The DNA of the CDR3 is TGTGCCAGCAGCTCCTCCGGGACTTGGGGGTTCGGTACGCAGTATTTT.

The chain couples TRBV12-5 to TRBJ1-2; D remains unclear. CDR1 and CDR2 from the germline V gene are LGHNT and FRNRAP. The V end lost 6 bases, the J end lost 3 bases, and 20 bases lay between the germline ends. CDR3 size: 16 residues. As DNA, the CDR3 is TGTGCTAGTGGCCCGAAGACAACTCCATTCCACTATGGCTACACCTTC. Its protein is CASGPKTTPFHYGYTF.

This clone was detected a few times. This chain's CDR3 is CASSLDRVSGYTF. For the CDR3, the DNA is TGTGCCAGCAGCTTGGACAGGGTCAGTGGCTACACCTTC. The chain combines TRBV5-8 with TRBJ1-2, with a possible D match to TRBD1 (6 bases). From germline, CDR1 is SGHTS and CDR2 YDEGEE. This CDR3 has 13 residues. Trimming removed 0 bases from V and 7 bases from J, with 10 bases in between.

The chain recombines TRBV5-1 with TRBJ2-7; 7 bases are shared with TRBD1. Germline CDR1 reads SGHRS; CDR2 reads YFSETQ. The CDR3 loop spans 15 amino acids. The trim removed 3 bases at V and 4 bases at J, leaving 10 bases unmatched. CDR3 sequence: CASSSRQGARYEQYF. In DNA, the CDR3 is TGCGCCAGCAGCTCAAGACAGGGTGCTAGGTACGAGCAGTACTTC.

This clone was counted only a few times. In DNA form, the CDR3 reads TGTGCCAGCAGCTTGGGGCGGGAGAGGTACGAGCAGTACTTC. Amino acid sequence: CASSLGRERYEQYF. The chain uses TRBV5-4 and TRBJ2-7, with 7 bases fitting TRBD2. The trim removed 0 bases at V and 4 bases at J, leaving 4 bases unmatched. Germline V gene sequence: CDR1 SGHNT, CDR2 YYREEE (reference sequence). The CDR3 extends over 14 amino acids. The full variable domain, rest sourced from reference TRBV5-4 and TRBJ2-7, is ETGVTQSPTHLIKTRGQQVTLRCSSQSGHNTVSWYQQALGQGPQFIFQYYREEENGRGNFPPRFSGLQFPNYSSELNVNALELDDSALYLCASSLGRERYEQYFGPGTRLTVT.

This clone was counted a few times. This chain connects TRBV29-1 to TRBJ2-7; TRBD1 agrees at 7 bases. CDR1 is SQVTM and CDR2 is ANQGSEA in the germline V gene. CDR3 length equals 13 residues. Losses at the gene ends were 5 bases for V and 2 bases for J; bases not matched to a gene: 6. CDR3 DNA: TGCAGCGTTTCGGGACAGAAGGCCTACGAGCAGTACTTC. Protein: CSVSGQKAYEQYF.

This chain links TRBV7-3 with TRBJ2-1; D gene unclear. With 5 bases removed from V and 6 bases from J, the gap between germline ends came to 17 bases. CDR1 and CDR2 from the germline V gene are SGHTA and FQGTGA. This CDR3 has 15 residues. The CDR3 DNA is TGTGCCAGCAGCCCTTATAGGGATCTGGCCAATGAGCAGTTCTTC. It yields the protein CASSPYRDLANEQFF.

The chain combines TRBV7-3 with TRBJ1-1; TRBD1 matches at 9 bases. This CDR3 region has 14 residues. CDR1 and CDR2 (germline): SGHTA, FQGTGA. V was pared by 5 bases and J by 7 bases, with 8 bases of the junction left unmatched. The CDR3 region has the DNA TGTGCCAGCAGCGATAACAGGGGGCAGGGTGAAGCTTTCTTT. Translated: CASSDNRGQGEAFF.